This TCR beta chain was found in a study of cytomegalovirus exposure and HLA in healthy donors. General study results and limits: In a later analysis, a missense DCLRE1C variant was linked to TCR beta V- and J-gene trimming. High specificity and sensitivity for cytomegalovirus status were reported for the classifier. In all likelihood, a cluster of highly shared sequence variants was a sequencing artifact. The study labeled 170 or so TCR beta chains cytomegalovirus-associated.

This clone was observed a single time. No antigen is known for it. With 60 Vbeta and 13 Jbeta primers, the PCR was carried out. The method was immunoSEQ multiplex PCR; TCRdb's version includes in-frame clones alone and lacks a portion of them. The sample lists over 150,000 clones, 65% to 80% occurring once. Material for sequencing was PBMCs. The sequence came from a man aged 40-55 years in good health and CMV-seronegative.

CDR3: CASSRTRVGWQYF. Written as DNA, the CDR3 is TGTGCCAGCAGCAGGACTCGCGTTGGTTGGCAGTACTTC. This chain uses TRBV6-5 with TRBJ2-7; D is possibly TRBD2 (5 bases). V gave up 6 bases and J gave up 9 bases, with 18 bases separating them. This CDR3 spans 13 amino acids. Germline V gene lookup returns CDR1 MNHEY and CDR2 SVGAGI.